This T cell receptor beta chain was sequenced in a study of long-term antiretroviral therapy in people with HIV. Overall study findings and caveats: Someone took the blood between about 2003 and 2018, maybe while older ART regimens were in use. Clones that expanded before ART (that is, prior to treatment) dominated the repertoire at all time points.

Samples were assayed with immunoSEQ v3.0 at survey level. Per sample, sequencing targeted about 40,000-55,000 T-cell genomes. The data were produced by immunoSEQ multiplex PCR, yet TCRdb's version contains in-frame clones alone and is incomplete. Of about 50,000 clones listed, around 80% are singletons. As to this clone: Antigen unknown. One junction end does not reproduce the germline sequence, and a read error may be involved.

This CDR3 region has 11 residues. Per the germline V gene, CDR1 is SGHNT and CDR2 is YYREEE (reference sequence). The sample was unsorted PBMCs, taken 0.8 years after starting antiretroviral therapy. The chain employs TRBV5-4 and TRBJ1-2; D gene ambiguous. This sequence originates from a woman aged 18-29 years with HIV. The CDR3 sequence is CASSLGRALPF. In DNA, the CDR3 is TGTGCCAGCAGCTTGGGTAGGGCCTTGCCCTTC.